This TCR beta chain stems from a study of CD8 T cells in ankylosing spondylitis. General study findings and limits: Peripheral blood samples showed relatively rare disease-linked clones, and these clones were CD8+. Eight or nine highly homologous variants made up a TCR beta motif that seemed to typify ankylosing spondylitis blood. Disease-linked clones were reportedly significantly enriched in matched ankylosing spondylitis synovial fluid.

Each TCR beta library was made by quantitative 5'-RACE that incorporated molecular barcodes. TCRdb itself ran the 5' RACE reads through MiXCR, one entry per CDR3 protein. The table shows fewer than 350,000 distinct CDR3 sequences, with roughly 12% occurring only once. This clonotype was seen a handful of times. The target antigen is unknown. The CDR3 has 13 amino acids. Germline CDR1 SGHRS, CDR2 YFSETQ. V was trimmed by 2 bases and J by 9 bases, leaving 9 bases between them. The chain recombines TRBV5-1 with TRBJ2-6, with D perhaps matching TRBD1 (5 bases). Sequencing was performed on blood, either unsorted or a sorted T cell fraction (not recorded which). The sequence derives from a female donor with ankylosing spondylitis or in good health (not recorded which). CDR3 sequence: CASSFQGFNVLTF. For the CDR3, the DNA is TGCGCCAGCAGCTTCCAGGGCTTCAACGTCCTGACTTTC.